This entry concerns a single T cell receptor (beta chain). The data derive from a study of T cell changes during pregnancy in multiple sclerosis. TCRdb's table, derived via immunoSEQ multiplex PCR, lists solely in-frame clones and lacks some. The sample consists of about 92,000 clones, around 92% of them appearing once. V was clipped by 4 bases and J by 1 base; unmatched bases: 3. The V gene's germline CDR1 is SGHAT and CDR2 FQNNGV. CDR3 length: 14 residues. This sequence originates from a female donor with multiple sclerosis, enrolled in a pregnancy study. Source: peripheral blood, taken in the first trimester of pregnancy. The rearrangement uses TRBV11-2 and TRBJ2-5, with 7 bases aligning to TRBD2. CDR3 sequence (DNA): TGTGCCAGCAGCTCCGGGACTACCCAAGAGACCCAGTACTTC. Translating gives CASSSGTTQETQYF. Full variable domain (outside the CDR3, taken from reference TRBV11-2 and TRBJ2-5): EAGVAQSPRYKIIEKRQSVAFWCNPISGHATLYWYQQILGQGPKLLIQFQNNGVVDDSQLPKDRFSAERLKGVDSTLKIQPAKLEDSAVYLCASSSGTTQETQYFGPGTRLLVL.